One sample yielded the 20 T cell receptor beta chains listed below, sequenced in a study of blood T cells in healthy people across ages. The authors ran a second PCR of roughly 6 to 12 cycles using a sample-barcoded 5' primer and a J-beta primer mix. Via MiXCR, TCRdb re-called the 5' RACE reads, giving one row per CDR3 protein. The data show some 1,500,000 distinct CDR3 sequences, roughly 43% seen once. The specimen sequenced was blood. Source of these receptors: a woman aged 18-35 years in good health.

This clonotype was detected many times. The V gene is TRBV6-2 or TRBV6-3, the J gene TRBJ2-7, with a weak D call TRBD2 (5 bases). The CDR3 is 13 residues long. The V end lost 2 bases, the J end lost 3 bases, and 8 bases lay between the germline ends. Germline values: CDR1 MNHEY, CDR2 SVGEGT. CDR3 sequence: CASSYPAGYEQYF. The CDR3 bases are TGTGCCAGCAGTTACCCCGCGGGCTACGAGCAGTACTTC.

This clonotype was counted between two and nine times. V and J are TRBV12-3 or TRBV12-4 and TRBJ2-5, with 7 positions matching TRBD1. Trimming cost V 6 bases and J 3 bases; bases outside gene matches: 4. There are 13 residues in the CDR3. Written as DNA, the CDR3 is TGTGCCAGCAGGGGGACAGTTAAAGAGACCCAGTACTTC. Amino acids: CASRGTVKETQYF.

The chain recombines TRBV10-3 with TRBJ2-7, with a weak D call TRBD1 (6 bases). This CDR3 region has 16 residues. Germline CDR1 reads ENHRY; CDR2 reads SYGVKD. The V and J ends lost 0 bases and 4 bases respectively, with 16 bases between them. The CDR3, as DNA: TGTGCCATCAGTGAGTCGGGGGCAGGGATGCCTTACGAGCAGTACTTC. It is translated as CAISESGAGMPYEQYF.

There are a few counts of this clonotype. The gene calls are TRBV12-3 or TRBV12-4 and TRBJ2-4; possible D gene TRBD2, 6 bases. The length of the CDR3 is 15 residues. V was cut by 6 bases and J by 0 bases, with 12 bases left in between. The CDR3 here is CASSNSGKAKNIQYF. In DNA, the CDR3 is TGTGCCAGCAGCAATAGCGGAAAAGCCAAAAACATTCAGTACTTC.

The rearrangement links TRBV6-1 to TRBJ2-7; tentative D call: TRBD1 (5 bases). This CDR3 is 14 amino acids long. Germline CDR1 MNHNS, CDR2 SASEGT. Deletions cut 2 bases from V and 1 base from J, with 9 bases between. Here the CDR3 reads CASSERGRSYEQYF. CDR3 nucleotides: TGTGCCAGCAGTGAAAGGGGCAGATCCTACGAGCAGTACTTC.

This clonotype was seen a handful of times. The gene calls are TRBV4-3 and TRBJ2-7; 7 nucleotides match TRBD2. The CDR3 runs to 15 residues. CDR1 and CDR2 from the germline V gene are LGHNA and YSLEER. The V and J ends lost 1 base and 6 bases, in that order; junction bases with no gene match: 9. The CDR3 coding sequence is TGCGCCAGCAGCCAAGTCTGGGGAGGGCTAGGCGAGCAGTACTTC. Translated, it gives CASSQVWGGLGEQYF.

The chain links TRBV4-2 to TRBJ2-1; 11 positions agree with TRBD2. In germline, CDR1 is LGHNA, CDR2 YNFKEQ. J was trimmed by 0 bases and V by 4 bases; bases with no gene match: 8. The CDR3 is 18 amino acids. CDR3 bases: TGTGCCAGCAGCCGTGCTAGCGGGGGGTCGAGCTCCTACAATGAGCAGTTCTTC. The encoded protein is CASSRASGGSSSYNEQFF.

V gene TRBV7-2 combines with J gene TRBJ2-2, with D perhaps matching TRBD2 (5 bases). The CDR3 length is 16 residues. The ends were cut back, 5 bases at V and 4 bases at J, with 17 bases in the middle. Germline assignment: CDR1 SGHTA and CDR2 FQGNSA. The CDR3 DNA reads TGTGCCAGCAGCAAACCGGAACTAGTTGTCACCGGGGAGCTGTTTTTT. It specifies CASSKPELVVTGELFF.

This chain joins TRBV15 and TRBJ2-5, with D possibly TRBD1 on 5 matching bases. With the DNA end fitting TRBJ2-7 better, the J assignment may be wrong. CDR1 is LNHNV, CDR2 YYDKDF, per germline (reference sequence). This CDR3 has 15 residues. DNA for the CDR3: TGTGCCACCAGCAGGGCCCGAAGGGGAATCTACGAGCAGTACTTC. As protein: CATSRARRGIYEQYF.

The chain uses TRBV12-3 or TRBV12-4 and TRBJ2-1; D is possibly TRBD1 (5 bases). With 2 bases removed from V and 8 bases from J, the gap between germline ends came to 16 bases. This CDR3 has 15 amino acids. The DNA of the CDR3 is TGTGCCAGCAGTTTACGGCAGGGCGTAGGCGATGAGCAGTTCTTC. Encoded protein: CASSLRQGVGDEQFF.

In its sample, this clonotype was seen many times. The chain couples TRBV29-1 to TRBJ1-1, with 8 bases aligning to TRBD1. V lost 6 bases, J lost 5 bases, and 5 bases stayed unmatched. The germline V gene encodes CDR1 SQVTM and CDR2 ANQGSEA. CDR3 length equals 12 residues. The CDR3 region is CSVNRGGTEAFF. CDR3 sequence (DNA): TGCAGCGTCAACAGGGGGGGGACTGAAGCTTTCTTT.

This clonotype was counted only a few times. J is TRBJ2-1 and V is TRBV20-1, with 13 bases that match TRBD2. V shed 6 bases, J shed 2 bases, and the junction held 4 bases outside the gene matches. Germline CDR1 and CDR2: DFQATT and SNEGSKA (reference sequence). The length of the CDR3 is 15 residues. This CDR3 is CSAKGLAGTYNEQFF. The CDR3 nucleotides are TGCAGTGCAAAGGGACTAGCGGGGACCTACAATGAGCAGTTCTTC.

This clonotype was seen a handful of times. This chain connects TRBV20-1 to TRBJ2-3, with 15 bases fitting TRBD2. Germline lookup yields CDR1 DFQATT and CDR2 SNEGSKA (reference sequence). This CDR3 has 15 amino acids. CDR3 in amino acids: CSWTSGGVVTDTQYF. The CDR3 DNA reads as TGCAGCTGGACTAGCGGGGGGGTTGTCACAGATACGCAGTATTTT.

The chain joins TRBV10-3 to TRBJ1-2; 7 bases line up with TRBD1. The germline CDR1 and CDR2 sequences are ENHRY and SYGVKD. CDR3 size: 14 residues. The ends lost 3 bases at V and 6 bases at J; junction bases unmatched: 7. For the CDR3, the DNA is TGTGCCATCAGTGACAGGACAGGCCTCGATGGCTACACCTTC. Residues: CAISDRTGLDGYTF.

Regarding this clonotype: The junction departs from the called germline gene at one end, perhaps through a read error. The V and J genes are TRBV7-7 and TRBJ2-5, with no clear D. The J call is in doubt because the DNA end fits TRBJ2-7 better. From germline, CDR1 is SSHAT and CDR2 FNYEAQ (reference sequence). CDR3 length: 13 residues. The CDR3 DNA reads TGTGCTAGCAGCTTAGAGGACGGCTGCGAGCAGTACTTC. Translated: CASSLEDGCEQYF.

CDR3 sequence: CASSYRVRNYGYTF. The DNA of the CDR3 is TGTGCCAGCAGTTATCGCGTCAGGAACTATGGCTACACCTTC. The chain uses TRBV6-2 or TRBV6-3 and TRBJ1-2; D is unclear. V shed 3 bases and J shed 2 bases, with 10 bases lying between them. CDR1 and CDR2 from the germline V gene are MNHEY and SVGEGT. This CDR3 has 14 residues.

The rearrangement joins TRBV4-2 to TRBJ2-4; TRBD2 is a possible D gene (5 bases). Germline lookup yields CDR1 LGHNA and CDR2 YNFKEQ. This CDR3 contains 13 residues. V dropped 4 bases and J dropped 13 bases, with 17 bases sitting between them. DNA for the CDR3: TGTGCCAGCAGCCTTATTAGCGCTAACGGGCAGTACTTC. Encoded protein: CASSLISANGQYF.

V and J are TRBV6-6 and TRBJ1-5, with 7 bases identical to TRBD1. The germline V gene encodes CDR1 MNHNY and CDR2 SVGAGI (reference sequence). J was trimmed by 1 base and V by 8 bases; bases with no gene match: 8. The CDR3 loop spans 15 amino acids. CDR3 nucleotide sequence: TGTGCCAGCCAGGGGAGGGGGCGAAGCAATCAGCCCCAGCATTTT. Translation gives CASQGRGRSNQPQHF.

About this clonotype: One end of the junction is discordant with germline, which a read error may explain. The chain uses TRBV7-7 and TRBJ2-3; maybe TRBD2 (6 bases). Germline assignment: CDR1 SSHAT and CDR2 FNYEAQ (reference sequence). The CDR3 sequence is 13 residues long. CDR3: CASSLGGGTTQYF. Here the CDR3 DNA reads TGTGCTAGCAGCTTAGGCGGAGGGACTACGCAGTATTTT.

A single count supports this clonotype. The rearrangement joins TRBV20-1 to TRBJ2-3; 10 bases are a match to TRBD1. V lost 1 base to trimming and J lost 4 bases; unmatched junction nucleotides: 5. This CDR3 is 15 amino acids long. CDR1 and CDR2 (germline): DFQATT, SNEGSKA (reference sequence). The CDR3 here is CSARGQGAIPDTQYF. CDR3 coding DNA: TGCAGTGCTAGAGGACAGGGGGCAATCCCAGATACGCAGTATTTT.